This T cell receptor beta chain was sequenced for a study of PD-1 blockade in classical Hodgkin lymphoma. Data came from immunoSEQ multiplex PCR; TCRdb stores just in-frame clones and leaves some out. Here the sample spans about 58,000 clones, around 93% being singletons. Relapse was seen in all patients after autologous stem cell transplantation, and brentuximab vedotin exposure was variable. V was pared by 7 bases and J by 1 base, with 11 bases between. There are 14 residues in the CDR3. Looked up from germline, CDR1 is SNHLY and CDR2 is FYNNEI. The sequence was obtained from a human donor with classical Hodgkin lymphoma. The sequences come from peripheral blood mononuclear cells (PBMCs), collected before the second cycle of nivolumab. V and J are TRBV2 and TRBJ2-1; tentatively, D is TRBD2 (5 bases). The CDR3 sequence is CASKKEESYNEQFF. The CDR3 DNA is TGTGCCAGCAAAAAGGAGGAGTCCTACAATGAGCAGTTCTTC.